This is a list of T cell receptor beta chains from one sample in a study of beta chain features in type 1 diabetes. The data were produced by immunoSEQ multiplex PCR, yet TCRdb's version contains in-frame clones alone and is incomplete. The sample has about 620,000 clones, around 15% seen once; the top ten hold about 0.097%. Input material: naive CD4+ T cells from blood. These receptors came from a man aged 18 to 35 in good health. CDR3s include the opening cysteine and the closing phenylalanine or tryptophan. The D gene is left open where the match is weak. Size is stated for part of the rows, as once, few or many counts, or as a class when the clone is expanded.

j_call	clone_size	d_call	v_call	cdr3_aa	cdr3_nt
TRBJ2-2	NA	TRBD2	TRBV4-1	CASSQDPPEASGNTGELFF	TGCGCCAGCAGCCAAGACCCACCAGAGGCTAGCGGGAACACCGGGGAGCTGTTTTTT
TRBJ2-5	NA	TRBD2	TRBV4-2	CASSQGTSGSTAGGTQYF	TGTGCCAGCAGCCAGGGGACTAGCGGGAGTACGGCGGGAGGGACCCAGTACTTC
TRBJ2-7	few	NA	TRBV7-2	CASSPGYEQYF	TGTGCCAGCAGCCCCGGCTACGAGCAGTACTTC
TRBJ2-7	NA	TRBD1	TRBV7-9	CASSLTLTGGNVQYF	TGTGCCAGCAGCTTAACCCTGACAGGGGGTAATGTGCAGTACTTC
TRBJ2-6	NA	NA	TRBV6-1	CASSEALGHTYSGANVLTF	TGTGCCAGCAGTGAAGCCCTGGGGCACACCTACTCTGGGGCCAACGTCCTGACTTTC
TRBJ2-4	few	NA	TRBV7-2	CASSLSYPGNIQYF	TGTGCCAGCAGCCTCTCTTACCCAGGAAACATTCAGTACTTC
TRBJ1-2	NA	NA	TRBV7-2	CASSTSPELAAYGYTF	TGTGCCAGCAGCACCAGTCCCGAACTCGCGGCCTATGGCTACACCTTC
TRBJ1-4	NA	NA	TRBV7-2	CASSLTSTNEKLFF	TGTGCCAGCAGCTTAACCTCAACTAATGAAAAACTGTTTTTT
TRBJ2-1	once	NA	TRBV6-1	CASSEFSAQDTSQFF	TGTGCCAGCAGTGAGTTTTCCGCCCAGGATACTTCGCAGTTCTTC
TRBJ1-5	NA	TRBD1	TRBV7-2	CASSSSPGTGRGQPQHF	TGTGCCAGCAGCTCGAGTCCCGGGACAGGTAGGGGTCAGCCCCAGCATTTT
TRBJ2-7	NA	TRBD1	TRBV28	CASSTGQGGDEQYF	TGTGCCAGCAGTACGGGACAGGGGGGCGACGAGCAGTACTTC
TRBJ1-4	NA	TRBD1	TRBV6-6	CASSLQGGPNEKLFF	TGTGCCAGCAGCCTACAGGGGGGACCGAATGAAAAACTGTTTTTT
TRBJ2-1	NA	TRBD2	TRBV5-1	CASSLGSSGYNEQFF	TGCGCCAGCAGCTTAGGGTCTAGCGGTTACAATGAGCAGTTCTTC
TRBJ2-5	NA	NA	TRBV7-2	CASSLGTGAETQYF	TGTGCCAGCAGCTTAGGGACTGGAGCAGAGACCCAGTACTTC
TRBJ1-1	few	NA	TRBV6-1	CASSAQGLGNTEAFF	TGTGCCAGCAGTGCACAGGGTCTGGGGAACACTGAAGCTTTCTTT
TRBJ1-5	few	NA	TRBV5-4	CASSLGGLNQPQHF	TGTGCCAGCAGCTTGGGCGGCCTCAATCAGCCCCAGCATTTT
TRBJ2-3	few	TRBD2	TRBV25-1	CASSLTSGTADTQYF	TGTGCCAGCAGCCTGACTAGCGGGACTGCAGATACGCAGTATTTT